Each of the 26 T cell receptor beta chains below was sequenced from the same sample in a study of shared T cell receptors in the human thymus. TCRdb keeps only in-frame clones here, not all; method: immunoSEQ multiplex PCR. Here the sample spans approximately 490,000 clones, around three quarters being singletons. This sample was shared with a second study, whose subject was human thymus T cells.

The material sequenced was thymocytes. The source is a boy less than two years old with a congenital heart defect.

This clone was observed once. The V call is TRBV30, the J call TRBJ2-5; 15 positions match TRBD2. Trimming took 4 bases from V and 5 from J; bases not matched to a gene: 8. The germline V gene encodes CDR1 GTSNPN and CDR2 SVGIG (reference sequence). The CDR3 is 16 amino acids. The CDR3 sequence: CAWTIGLAGGGETQYF. CDR3 nucleotides: TGTGCCTGGACGATCGGACTAGCGGGAGGGGGGGAGACCCAGTACTTC.

The rearrangement uses TRBV28 and TRBJ2-7; the D is unclear. The CDR3 has 16 residues. Trimming left V 3 bases short and J 2 bases short, with 17 bases between. Germline-derived CDR1 and CDR2 are MDHEN and SYDVKM. The CDR3, as DNA: TGTGCCAGCAGTTTTAAAGCGTCAAGGTTCACCTACGAGCAGTACTTC. Protein sequence: CASSFKASRFTYEQYF.

The rearrangement uses TRBV27 and TRBJ2-3, with 11 bases identical to TRBD2. V lost 5 bases to trimming and J lost 0 bases; unmatched junction nucleotides: 16. This CDR3 region has 20 residues. Germline CDR1 and CDR2: MNHEY and SMNVEV (reference sequence). CDR3 nucleotides: TGTGCCAGCAGTACCCACCGGACTAGCGGGTCTGGTCCTAGCACAGATACGCAGTATTTT. Protein: CASSTHRTSGSGPSTDTQYF.

In its sample, this clone was seen a few times. The V call is TRBV7-9, the J call TRBJ2-7; D is ambiguous. This CDR3 has 14 amino acids. V was clipped by 8 bases and J by 0 bases, with 14 bases between them. Germline lookup yields CDR1 SEHNR and CDR2 FQNEAQ (reference sequence). CDR3 DNA: TGTGCCAGCGCCCTCAAGAGGAACTCCTACGAGCAGTACTTC. This codes for CASALKRNSYEQYF.

CDR3 sequence reads: CASSLTMTSGAYEQYF. CDR3 DNA sequence: TGTGCCAGCAGCTTAACAATGACTAGCGGAGCTTACGAGCAGTACTTC. This rearrangement joins TRBV7-2 to TRBJ2-7; 9 bases match TRBD2. CDR3 length: 16 residues. Germline V gene sequence: CDR1 SGHTA, CDR2 FQGNSA. The V and J ends lost 2 bases and 4 bases, in that order; junction bases with no gene match: 9.

The rearrangement uses TRBV7-8 and TRBJ2-7, with TRBD2 as a possible D gene (6 bases). V lost 5 bases to trimming and J lost 0 bases, with 11 bases between them. Per the germline V gene, CDR1 is SGHVS and CDR2 is FQNEAQ. This CDR3 is built from 14 residues. CDR3 region: CASSRGTNSYEQYF. CDR3 DNA sequence: TGTGCCAGCAGCCGGGGGACCAACTCCTACGAGCAGTACTTC.

The V call is TRBV23-1, the J call TRBJ1-2, with no clear D. TRBV23-1 is given ORF status, its function remaining uncertain. The V and J ends lost 8 bases and 1 base respectively, with 5 bases between them. This CDR3 has 11 amino acids. The CDR3 spells CASVINYGYTF. Written as DNA, the CDR3 is TGCGCCAGCGTTATTAACTATGGCTACACCTTC.

The chain carries TRBV6-5 and TRBJ2-6, with D possibly matching TRBD2 (5 bases). The CDR3 covers 12 residues. Trimming pared 10 bases from V and 5 bases from J, leaving 9 bases between. CDR1 and CDR2 (germline): MNHEY, SVGAGI. As DNA, the CDR3 is TGTGCCATCCTAGCCTGGGCCAACGTCCTGACTTTC. As protein: CAILAWANVLTF.

V and J are TRBV6-5 and TRBJ2-7; D is unresolved. From germline, CDR1 is MNHEY and CDR2 SVGAGI. The V end lost 4 bases, the J end lost 3 bases, and 7 bases lay between the germline ends. The CDR3 contains 12 residues. CDR3 loop: CASSSSNYEQYF. The CDR3 nucleotides are TGTGCCAGCAGTTCGAGCAACTACGAGCAGTACTTC.

The chain uses TRBV9 and TRBJ2-1, with a possible D match to TRBD2 (5 bases). Germline V gene data show CDR1 as SGDLS and CDR2 as YYNGEE. The CDR3 consists of 16 residues. Trimming removed 4 bases at V and 8 bases at J, with 22 bases between. CDR3 in amino acids: CASSTRRVLATDEQFF. The CDR3, as DNA: TGTGCCAGCAGCACTCGTCGGGTGCTAGCCACGGATGAGCAGTTCTTC.

Only one count was recorded for this clone. This chain uses TRBV2 with TRBJ2-3, with TRBD2 matching 9 bases. The CDR3 totals 17 residues. CDR1 SNHLY and CDR2 FYNNEI come from the germline V gene. The V gene end was trimmed by 6 bases and the J gene end by 0 bases; junction bases not matched to a gene: 10. The DNA for the CDR3 is TGTGCCAGCAGAGATGCGACTAGCGGCCACAGCACAGATACGCAGTATTTT. Encoded protein: CASRDATSGHSTDTQYF.

This chain connects TRBV5-1 to TRBJ2-6, with no clear D. The V gene's germline CDR1 is SGHRS and CDR2 YFSETQ. V lost 0 bases to trimming and J lost 0 bases, with 13 bases between them. The CDR3 extends over 18 amino acids. Here the CDR3 reads CASSLAPGRNSGANVLTF. The DNA of the CDR3 is TGCGCCAGCAGCTTGGCGCCAGGCCGGAACTCTGGGGCCAACGTCCTGACTTTC.

This sequence joins TRBV6-1 and TRBJ1-5, with TRBD1 as a possible D gene (6 bases). The CDR3 is 14 residues long. Trimming took 7 bases from V and 4 from J, leaving 14 bases between them. CDR1 and CDR2 (germline): MNHNS, SASEGT. CDR3 in amino acids: CASTPGGQNQPQHF. Here the CDR3 DNA reads TGTGCCAGCACCCCCGGGGGGCAGAATCAGCCCCAGCATTTT.

This chain links TRBV5-1 with TRBJ1-5; no clear D. The germline V and J ends were trimmed by 1 base and 0 bases, with 8 bases remaining between them. The germline V gene has CDR1 SGHRS and CDR2 YFSETQ. CDR3 length: 15 amino acids. In DNA, the CDR3 is TGCGCCAGCAGCTTGACGGGGTATAGCAATCAGCCCCAGCATTTT. Encoded protein: CASSLTGYSNQPQHF.

The chain has TRBV29-1 and TRBJ2-7; 8 nucleotides agree with TRBD1. The CDR3 extends over 12 amino acids. The germline gives CDR1 SQVTM, CDR2 ANQGSEA. V was clipped by 7 bases and J by 3 bases; unmatched bases: 5. The CDR3 sequence is CSAEDRDYEQYF. CDR3 sequence (DNA): TGCAGCGCCGAGGACAGGGACTACGAGCAGTACTTC.

The rearrangement links TRBV21-1 to TRBJ1-2; the table calls TRBD1, which could not be checked here. TRBV21-1 constitutes a pseudogene. The CDR3 length is 14 residues. The CDR3 DNA reads as TGTGCCAGCGGAGGGACAGGCTTTTTTTATGGCTACACCTTC. This codes for CASGGTGFFYGYTF.

The chain joins TRBV27 to TRBJ2-7; tentative D call: TRBD2 (6 bases). This CDR3 is 17 amino acids long. Between the trimmed V and J ends, which lost 4 bases and 3 bases, there was a span of 22 bases. Germline CDR1 is MNHEY and CDR2 is SMNVEV (reference sequence). The chain's CDR3 is CASSWSPLNSGYYEQYF. DNA for the CDR3: TGTGCCAGCAGTTGGTCCCCCTTGAATAGCGGATACTACGAGCAGTACTTC.

The chain combines TRBV6-5 with TRBJ1-4, with 7 bases matching TRBD1. V lost 6 bases and J lost 4; bases outside the gene matches: 8. CDR1 and CDR2 (germline): MNHEY, SVGAGI. This CDR3 contains 15 residues. This CDR3 reads CASSPQTGYNEKLFF. DNA for the CDR3: TGTGCCAGCAGCCCTCAGACAGGGTATAATGAAAAACTGTTTTTT.

The gene calls are TRBV7-8 and TRBJ1-3; maybe TRBD1 (6 bases). Germline V gene sequence: CDR1 SGHVS, CDR2 FQNEAQ. The CDR3 runs to 17 residues. The ends were cut back, 3 bases at V and 0 bases at J, with 15 bases in the middle. CDR3 DNA sequence: TGTGCCAGCAGCTTCCCCTCTGGACAGAGCTCTGGAAACACCATATATTTT. As protein: CASSFPSGQSSGNTIYF.

This clone was observed a few times. As DNA, the CDR3 is TGCGCCAGCAGCCAAGATGCTCTACCCGGGGGGAACACTGAAGCTTTCTTT. It yields the protein CASSQDALPGGNTEAFF. The rearrangement joins TRBV4-1 to TRBJ1-1; D perhaps matches TRBD1 (5 bases). The V end was cut by 0 bases, the J end by 1 base, with 15 bases between. CDR1 and CDR2 (germline): MGHRA, YSYEKL. The CDR3 sequence is 17 residues long.

This CDR3 reads CASRRGWEVGNEQFF. In DNA, the CDR3 is TGTGCCAGTAGACGTGGGTGGGAGGTGGGCAATGAGCAGTTCTTC. The chain couples TRBV19 to TRBJ2-1; D perhaps matches TRBD2 (6 bases). Germline-derived CDR1 and CDR2 are LNHDA and SQIVND (reference sequence). CDR3 length: 15 residues. V shed 6 bases and J shed 6 bases, with 18 bases lying between them.

This chain connects TRBV29-1 to TRBJ2-7; 14 bases agree with TRBD2. This CDR3 has 15 amino acids. CDR1 is SQVTM and CDR2 is ANQGSEA in the germline V gene. J gave up 5 bases and V 3 bases, and 6 bases lay outside the gene matches. The CDR3 loop is CSVETSGRAGDEQYF. Here the CDR3 DNA reads TGCAGCGTTGAGACTAGCGGGAGGGCTGGGGACGAGCAGTACTTC.

This clone has a single count. The J gene is TRBJ1-1, the V gene TRBV2; D not resolved. This CDR3 is built from 15 residues. CDR1 SNHLY and CDR2 FYNNEI come from the germline V gene. V lost 4 bases and J lost 4, with 16 bases in between. The CDR3 DNA follows: TGTGCCAGCAGTGTGGTTCGGAGATCGGGCACTGAAGCTTTCTTT. It yields the protein CASSVVRRSGTEAFF.

The J gene is TRBJ2-7, the V gene TRBV7-9; 7 positions match TRBD1. V trimming: 1 base; J trimming: 3 bases; junction bases outside the gene matches: 3. The CDR3 runs to 14 residues. CDR1 is SEHNR and CDR2 is FQNEAQ in the germline V gene (reference sequence). The CDR3 loop is CASSLVQGDYEQYF. Written as DNA, the CDR3 is TGTGCCAGCAGCTTAGTCCAGGGGGACTACGAGCAGTACTTC.

This clone was picked up a small number of times. The rearrangement uses TRBV12-2 and TRBJ2-1; whether TRBD2, the table's D call, matches the DNA was not checked. TRBV12-2 counts as a pseudogene. This CDR3 is built from 17 residues. The DNA of the CDR3 is TGTGCAAGTCGCTCCCCCGGAGGCCTGCCCTGTTACAATGAGCAGTTCTTC. Protein sequence: CASRSPGGLPCYNEQFF.

The chain employs TRBV25-1 and TRBJ2-7, with 15 bases aligning to TRBD2. In germline, CDR1 is MGHDK, CDR2 SYGVNS. The CDR3 covers 18 residues. V shed 4 bases and J 2 bases; nucleotides not matched to a gene: 9. The CDR3 DNA reads TGTGCCAGCAGTGGCGAACCGGGACTAGCGGGAGGACCCTACGAGCAGTACTTC. Protein: CASSGEPGLAGGPYEQYF.